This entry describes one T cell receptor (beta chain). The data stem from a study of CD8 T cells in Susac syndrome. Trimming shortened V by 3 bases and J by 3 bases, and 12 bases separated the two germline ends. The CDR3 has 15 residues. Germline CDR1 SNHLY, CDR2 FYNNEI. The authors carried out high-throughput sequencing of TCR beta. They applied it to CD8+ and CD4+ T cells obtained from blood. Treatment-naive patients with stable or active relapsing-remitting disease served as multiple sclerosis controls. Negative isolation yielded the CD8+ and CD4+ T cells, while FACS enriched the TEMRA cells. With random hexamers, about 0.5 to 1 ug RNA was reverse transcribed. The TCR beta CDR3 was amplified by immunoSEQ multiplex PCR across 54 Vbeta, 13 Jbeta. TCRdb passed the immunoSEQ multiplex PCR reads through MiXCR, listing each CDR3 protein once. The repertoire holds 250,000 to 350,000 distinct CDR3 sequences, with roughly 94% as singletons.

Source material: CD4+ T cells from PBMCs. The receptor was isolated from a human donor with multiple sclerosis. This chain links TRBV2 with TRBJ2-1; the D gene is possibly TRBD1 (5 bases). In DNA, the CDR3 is TGTGCCAGCAGTGATGGGGCTTCATTCTACAATGAGCAGTTCTTC. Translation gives CASSDGASFYNEQFF.